One sample yielded the 15 T cell receptor beta chains listed below, sequenced in a study of T cells in localized non-small cell lung cancer. The table came from immunoSEQ multiplex PCR; TCRdb's copy has only in-frame clones and leaves some out. The repertoire holds tens of thousands of clones, with around 83% as singletons. Specimen: PBMCs, collected before any cancer treatment. The receptors derive from a man aged 35 to 69 with stage II lung adenocarcinoma.

The V call is TRBV27, the J call TRBJ1-2; D is perhaps TRBD1 (6 bases). Germline-derived CDR1 and CDR2 are MNHEY and SMNVEV (reference sequence). The V gene lost 0 bases and the J gene lost 5 bases, with 16 bases spanning the gap. CDR3 length: 16 amino acids. CDR3 nucleotide sequence: TGTGCCAGCAGTTTATCGGCAGGGGCGGCGCGGTATGGCTACACCTTC. Protein product: CASSLSAGAARYGYTF.

This clone has more than one count but fewer than ten. This sequence joins TRBV6-1 and TRBJ1-2, with a weak D call TRBD1 (5 bases). Trimming pared 8 bases from V and 5 bases from J, leaving 12 bases between. Germline lookup yields CDR1 MNHNS and CDR2 SASEGT. CDR3 length: 12 amino acids. The CDR3 sequence is CASRRGNYGYTF. For the CDR3, the DNA is TGTGCCAGCCGGAGGGGTAATTATGGCTACACCTTC.

The CDR3 nucleotides are TGTGCCAGTAGTATCCGAGGGACAGGGGGCTATGGCTACACCTTC. It codes for CASSIRGTGGYGYTF. The chain has TRBV19 and TRBJ1-2; TRBD1 matches 11 bases. Germline loops: CDR1 LNHDA, CDR2 SQIVND (reference sequence). V shed 3 bases, J shed 4 bases, and the junction held 4 bases outside the gene matches. The CDR3 is made up of 15 amino acids.

This clone appeared once. This chain uses TRBV14 with TRBJ2-3; a possible D gene is TRBD1 (5 bases). There are 16 residues in the CDR3. The V end was cut by 0 bases, the J end by 8 bases, with 18 bases between. CDR1 SGHDN and CDR2 FVKESK come from the germline V gene. The CDR3 loop is CASSQDRSTVTVTQYF. The CDR3 DNA sequence: TGTGCCAGCAGCCAAGATCGTTCGACAGTGACCGTTACGCAGTATTTT.

The chain employs TRBV6-5 and TRBJ1-3, with D perhaps matching TRBD1 (6 bases). This CDR3 has 15 amino acids. Germline V gene sequence: CDR1 MNHEY, CDR2 SVGAGI. Trimming cost V 6 bases and J 0 bases, with 12 bases left between them. CDR3 DNA: TGTGCCAGCAGCAAGGACAGCAGCTCTGGAAACACCATATATTTT. It is translated as CASSKDSSSGNTIYF.

The chain couples TRBV7-8 to TRBJ2-3, with 7 bases identical to TRBD2. There are 15 residues in the CDR3. CDR1 is SGHVS and CDR2 is FQNEAQ in the germline V gene. Unmatched junction bases numbered 4, after V lost 3 bases and J lost 1 base. The CDR3 region is CASSFRGRGTDTQYF. CDR3 coding DNA: TGTGCCAGCAGCTTTCGGGGGAGGGGCACAGATACGCAGTATTTT.

The table lists this clone with a count of one. The chain uses TRBV9 and TRBJ1-2, with D possibly TRBD1 on 6 matching bases. The CDR3 contains 14 residues. V was trimmed by 2 bases and J by 3 bases, leaving 11 bases between them. Germline CDR1 reads SGDLS; CDR2 reads YYNGEE. The CDR3 protein is CASSVLGADYGYTF. The CDR3 DNA follows: TGTGCCAGCAGCGTTTTGGGGGCGGACTATGGCTACACCTTC.

The genes are TRBV5-1 and TRBJ1-1; 7 bases line up with TRBD1. This CDR3 is built from 15 residues. V dropped 0 bases and J dropped 6; count of bases not matched to a gene: 8. CDR1 is SGHRS, CDR2 YFSETQ, per germline. CDR3: CASSLGVTGSSEAFF. CDR3 nucleotide sequence: TGCGCCAGCAGCTTGGGGGTGACAGGGAGCTCTGAAGCTTTCTTT. Variable domain in full (rest from reference TRBV5-1 and TRBJ1-1): KAGVTQTPRYLIKTRGQQVTLSCSPISGHRSVSWYQQTPGQGLQFLFEYFSETQRNKGNFPGRFSGRQFSNSRSEMNVSTLELGDSALYLCASSLGVTGSSEAFFGQGTRLTVV.

This chain joins TRBV2 and TRBJ1-1, with D possibly matching TRBD1 (5 bases). Trimming stripped 6 bases from V and 4 bases from J, with 18 bases between. The CDR3 is 15 amino acids. Germline-derived CDR1 and CDR2 are SNHLY and FYNNEI. For the CDR3, the DNA is TGTGCCAGCAGCCAAAACGGGGACTGGGGCACTGAAGCTTTCTTT. Its protein product is CASSQNGDWGTEAFF.

CDR3 amino acids: CAWRGLSNYGYTF. CDR3 bases: TGTGCCTGGAGGGGGCTTTCTAACTATGGCTACACCTTC. The chain carries TRBV30 and TRBJ1-2, with D perhaps TRBD1 (5 bases). The CDR3 has 13 amino acids. V was cut by 3 bases and J by 0 bases, with 8 bases left in between. Germline V gene sequence: CDR1 GTSNPN, CDR2 SVGIG (reference sequence). Using reference TRBV30 and TRBJ1-2 for the parts outside the CDR3, the full variable domain is SQTIHQWPATLVQPVGSPLSLECTVEGTSNPNLYWYRQAAGRGLQLLFYSVGIGQISSEVPQNLSASRPQDRQFILSSKKLLLSDSGFYLCAWRGLSNYGYTFGSGTRLTVV.

V is TRBV21-1 and J is TRBJ1-6; TRBD1 is taken as the D call from the table, unchecked against the DNA. TRBV21-1 is shown as a pseudogene. This CDR3 contains 15 residues. Here the CDR3 DNA reads TGTGCCAGCAGCATACCAACAGGGGGGAATTCACCCCTCCACTTT. It codes for CASSIPTGGNSPLHF.

The chain has TRBV4-1 and TRBJ1-5, with D tentatively TRBD1 (5 bases). The CDR3 sequence is 16 residues long. The V end lost 0 bases, the J end lost 3 bases, and 12 bases lay between the germline ends. Germline V CDR1 and CDR2: MGHRA, YSYEKL. The CDR3 reads CASSQDLAGLNQPQHF. CDR3 nucleotide sequence: TGCGCCAGCAGCCAAGATCTGGCAGGGCTCAATCAGCCCCAGCATTTT.

The rearrangement links TRBV29-1 to TRBJ2-7, with 7 bases lining up with TRBD1. The CDR3 has 13 amino acids. Germline V gene data show CDR1 as SQVTM and CDR2 as ANQGSEA. J gave up 1 base and V 3 bases, and 3 bases lay outside the gene matches. CDR3 in amino acids: CSVEDRFSYEQYF. The CDR3 DNA reads as TGCAGCGTTGAGGACAGGTTTTCCTACGAGCAGTACTTC.

The chain carries TRBV19 and TRBJ1-1, with 7 positions matching TRBD1. Looked up from germline, CDR1 is LNHDA and CDR2 is SQIVND (reference sequence). The J segment lost 2 bases and the V segment lost 3 bases, leaving 3 bases of the junction unmatched. This CDR3 spans 14 amino acids. The chain's CDR3 is CASSIGTENTEAFF. In nucleotides, the CDR3 is TGTGCCAGTAGTATCGGGACAGAAAACACTGAAGCTTTCTTT. Combining the CDR3 with reference TRBV19 and TRBJ1-1 gives the whole variable domain DGGITQSPKYLFRKEGQNVTLSCEQNLNHDAMYWYRQDPGQGLRLIYYSQIVNDFQKGDIAEGYSVSREKKESFPLTVTSAQKNPTAFYLCASSIGTENTEAFFGQGTRLTVV.

The J gene is TRBJ2-3, the V gene TRBV9; TRBD2 matches 9 bases. This CDR3 has 16 amino acids. CDR1 is SGDLS, CDR2 YYNGEE, per germline. The J segment lost 6 bases and the V segment lost 0 bases, leaving 8 bases of the junction unmatched. Written as DNA, the CDR3 is TGTGCCAGCAGCGTAGAGGGGACTAGCAATCGGGATACGCAGTATTTT. It codes for CASSVEGTSNRDTQYF.